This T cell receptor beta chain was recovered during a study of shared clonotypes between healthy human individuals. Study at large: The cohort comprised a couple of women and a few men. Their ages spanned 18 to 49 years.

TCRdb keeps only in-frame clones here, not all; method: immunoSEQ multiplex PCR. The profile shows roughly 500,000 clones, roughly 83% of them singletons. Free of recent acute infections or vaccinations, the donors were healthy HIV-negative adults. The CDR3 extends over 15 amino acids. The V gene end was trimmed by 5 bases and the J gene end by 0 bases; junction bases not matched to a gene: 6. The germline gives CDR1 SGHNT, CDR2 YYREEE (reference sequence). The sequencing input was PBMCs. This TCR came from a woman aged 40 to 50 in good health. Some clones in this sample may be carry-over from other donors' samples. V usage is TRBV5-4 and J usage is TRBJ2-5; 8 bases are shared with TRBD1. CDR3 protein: CASSLGQGNQETQYF. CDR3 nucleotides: TGTGCCAGCAGTCTAGGACAGGGCAACCAAGAGACCCAGTACTTC.